This is a list of T cell receptor beta chains from one sample in a study of blood T cell repertoires in COVID-19. The method was immunoSEQ multiplex PCR; TCRdb's version includes in-frame clones alone and lacks a portion of them. Of some 150,000 clones listed, 87% are singletons. Specimen: peripheral blood. These receptor sequences come from a woman in her fifties or sixties who had recovered from COVID-19. Both conserved end residues are part of each CDR3.

>TRBV19
CASSPGLGQANTGELFF
>TRBV28
CASMNDRENYGYTF
>TRBV10-1
CASRGRTGRWNQPQHF
>TRBV5-1
CASSKTSGGYNEQFF
>TRBV19
CASSIGRSDQPQHF
>TRBV7-9
CASSLGLAADTQYF
>TRBV11-2
CASSFLWTANSPLHF
>TRBV19
CASSISFEETQYF
>TRBV19
CASSIGTSGFLDTGELFF
>TRBV28
CASSSTGESSYEQYF
>TRBV10-3
CAISESGDYGYTF
>TRBV7-7
CASSFGQGADTQYF
>TRBV5-5
CASSFEIGGGDGTEAFF
>TRBV3-1/TRBV3-2
CASSQETGRGYGYTF
>TRBV20-1
CSGGPGETQYF
>TRBV6-5
CAGRGGTDTQYF
>TRBV19
CAITGTGGSGYTF